This TCR beta chain originates from a study of blood T cell repertoires in COVID-19 (dated by TCRdb to 2019 to 2021). Context from the whole study: The collaborator samples originated in the United States, Italy and Spain and spanned the acute and convalescent phases of COVID-19. The material from the prospective study consisted of cDNA or gDNA derived from T cells, B-cell-depleted T cells, or PBMCs. The dataset comprised deeply sampled blood TCRbeta repertoires from subjects exposed to, actively infected with, or recovered from COVID-19. A freely available public database, intended as a resource for researchers studying the immune response to SARS-CoV-2, is where the repertoires were released. The samples were drawn from two sources: the first 160 participants of the ongoing ImmuneRACE study, and fewer than 1,500 subjects contributed by 6 global collaborators. A de-identified subject ID, COVID-19 status, age in years and sex were almost always included in the sample metadata. Where HLA class I and class II types were available, the types were taken from metadata supplied by the sample provider, not from assay-based typing.

V loses 4 bases, J loses 0 bases, and the germline ends lie 7 bases apart. The CDR3 sequence holds 14 residues, the cysteine and phenylalanine included. The sequence is cut down to CDR3 DNA, 42 bases in frame from base 1. CDR1 and CDR2 were assigned from the germline V gene (reference sequence) as GTSNPN and SVGIG. The immunoSEQ Assay, a bias-controlled multiplex PCR, was used to amplify TCRbeta CDR3 regions from genomic DNA. The published analysis was carried out like this. Within the assay, amplification of reference gene primers was used to estimate how many nucleated cells each sample contained. To quantify the absolute abundance of each unique TCRbeta CDR3 rearrangement, sequence reads were collapsed and filtered. For each sample, productive Simpson clonality was calculated as the square root of Simpson's diversity index over productive rearrangements. Not all clones reach the TCRdb copy of this immuneACCESS table, which keeps in-frame sequences only. Checked studies attribute under half of the gap to unresolved V genes and leave the rest unexplained. The V and J calls and the clone size are those of that table, but D and trimming were determined from the DNA. The sample data list some 160,000 clones, and approximately 91% of these were observed just once. The biggest ten clones account for 2% to 3% of the sample.

Beyond this particular receptor, the publication reports: The quantity of clinical and demographic metadata differed by source and by participant and was supplied without curation.

As for this clone: Its antigen specificity is not known. It has no much larger one-base neighbor in the sample; base qualities were not kept.

Collaborating institutions collected whole blood in K2EDTA tubes following their own protocols. For TCRbeta analysis, collaborators shipped samples in one of three forms: frozen whole blood, isolated PBMCs, or DNA extracted from either of those sample types. This clonotype was obtained from a man aged 18 to 29 with acute or convalescent COVID-19. Recombination connected TRBV30 to TRBJ2-6; no confident D gene assignment can be made. Sequencing input: peripheral blood. The CDR3 region: CAWNSNSGANVLTF. The DNA sequence reads TGTGCCTGGAACAGCAACTCTGGGGCCAACGTCCTGACTTTC.